These 6 T cell receptor beta chains share one sample of origin, sequenced in a study of control samples from healthy donors and cancer patients (dated by TCRdb to the early 2020s). The library was built by means of the immunoSEQ multiplex PCR assay. TCRdb holds this immuneACCESS table with in-frame rearrangements only. Some clones are missing; in checked studies, unresolved V genes explain under half, and the rest has no known cause. For this sample there are over 70,000 clones; roughly nine tenths appear just once. The leading ten clones occupy 8.5% to 10% of the sample. Source material: PBMCs. These receptors were taken from a woman aged 50 to 60 with colorectal cancer.

The chain couples TRBV6-5 to TRBJ2-1; D may correspond to TRBD1 or TRBD2 (5 bases each). V shed 2 bases and J shed 6 bases, with 11 bases lying between them. This CDR3 is 14 amino acids long. Germline V gene data show CDR1 as MNHEY and CDR2 as SVGAGI. The CDR3 region is CASSYLTGGNEQFF. The CDR3 DNA follows: TGTGCCAGCAGTTACCTCACAGGAGGCAATGAGCAGTTCTTC.

This clone showed up just once. The chain joins TRBV28 to TRBJ2-1; TRBD1 matches at 10 bases. The CDR3 sequence is 16 residues long. CDR1 MDHEN and CDR2 SYDVKM come from the germline V gene. Germline trimming cut 5 bases from V and 8 bases from J; bases unmatched to any gene: 12. The CDR3 DNA reads as TGTGCCAGCAGTACCCTGACAGGGGGCCTCAACGATGAGCAGTTCTTC. It translates to CASSTLTGGLNDEQFF. Full variable domain (remainder filled in from reference TRBV28 and TRBJ2-1): DVKVTQSSRYLVKRTGEKVFLECVQDMDHENMFWYRQDPGLGLRLIYFSYDVKMKEKGDIPEGYSVSREKKERFSLILESASTNQTSMYLCASSTLTGGLNDEQFFGPGTRLTVL.

This rearrangement joins TRBV10-3 to TRBJ1-5, with 7 nucleotides matching TRBD1. The CDR3 consists of 13 residues. V shed 4 bases, J shed 7 bases, and the junction held 4 bases outside the gene matches. Germline V gene sequence: CDR1 ENHRY, CDR2 SYGVKD. CDR3 protein: CAISGGQLQPQHF. As DNA, the CDR3 is TGTGCCATCAGTGGGGGACAGTTGCAGCCCCAGCATTTT.

V usage is TRBV10-1 and J usage is TRBJ1-1; D uncertain. The CDR3 contains 13 residues. Germline V gene sequence: CDR1 WNHNN, CDR2 SYGVQD (reference sequence). The germline V and J ends were trimmed by 6 bases and 3 bases, with 11 bases remaining between them. The CDR3 DNA is TGCGCCAGCAGAGGCAGCGGGGACACTGAAGCTTTCTTT. Translated: CASRGSGDTEAFF.

This chain connects TRBV28 to TRBJ2-5; D tentatively reads TRBD1 or TRBD2 (5 bases each). The CDR3 totals 13 residues. Trimming left V 2 bases short and J 4 bases short, with 8 bases between. Germline V gene data show CDR1 as MDHEN and CDR2 as SYDVKM. Here the CDR3 DNA reads TGTGCCAGCAGTTTAGAGGGGTCAGAGACCCAGTACTTC. Its translation: CASSLEGSETQYF.

This clone appeared once. The chain links TRBV19 to TRBJ2-6; 8 bases align to TRBD1. The CDR3 runs 19 residues. V was clipped by 5 bases and J by 1 base; unmatched bases: 13. Germline V gene data show CDR1 as LNHDA and CDR2 as SQIVND (reference sequence). The CDR3 DNA sequence: TGTGCCAGTAGTCAAGAACGGGGCAGGGGGCTGTCTGGGGCCAACGTCCTGACTTTC. Protein: CASSQERGRGLSGANVLTF. Full variable domain (remainder filled in from reference TRBV19 and TRBJ2-6): DGGITQSPKYLFRKEGQNVTLSCEQNLNHDAMYWYRQDPGQGLRLIYYSQIVNDFQKGDIAEGYSVSREKKESFPLTVTSAQKNPTAFYLCASSQERGRGLSGANVLTFGAGSRLTVL.